This TCR beta chain was sequenced for a study of vaccination and CD4 T cells after COVID-19. Study context: The cells in question were stimulated using overlapping spike peptides derived from SARS-CoV-2, HCoV-NL63, HCoV-OC43 and HCoV-229E. Study findings and constraints: Recorded median SARS-CoV-2-reactive clonotype numbers increased from about 20 to 38 without reaching significance.

CD4+ T cells that had been cultured provided DNA sequenced with the Oncomine TCR Beta short-read assay. From CD4+ T cells that had been cultured, genomic DNA was extracted. TCRdb reprocessed the PCR reads via MiXCR and lists one record per CDR3 protein. The sample holds about 14,000 distinct CDR3 sequences, around a quarter seen once. Stated treatment: roughly nine-day PBMC culture with coronavirus spike peptide pools or control peptides (ViraFEST assay). Having spent nine to eleven days in culture, CD4+ T cells were then isolated by negative selection. This clonotype came up a few times. Its antigen is as yet unknown. There are 14 residues in the CDR3. V lost 0 bases and J 7 bases, leaving 7 bases between the germline ends. Germline V gene data show CDR1 as SGHNT and CDR2 as YENEEA.

Sequencing input: CD4+ T cells from blood, cultured in vitro. The J gene is TRBJ1-6, the V gene TRBV11-3; D not certain. The origin of this receptor is a human donor who had recovered from COVID-19. CDR3 in DNA: TGTGCCAGCAGCTTAGACGGGTCAAATTCACCCCTCCACTTT. Translation gives CASSLDGSNSPLHF.